The T cell receptor beta chain described here comes from a study of metastatic and nonmetastatic thyroid tumors. Study information: Repertoires from blood and tumor or nodule tissue of malignant and benign thyroid patients were compared.

Authors' processing steps: Building a distant-metastasis classifier for papillary thyroid cancer drew on CDR3 differences across clinicopathological groups. TCRdb re-analyzed the PCR reads through MiXCR. The V and J calls here are based on TCRdb, not the publication. The data show under 45,000 clones, less than 20% seen once. Study-wide findings and caveats: Within blood and tumor, benign nodules reportedly had significantly lower TCR beta diversity than malignant thyroid tumors did.

All patients were treatment-naive before thyroid surgery. This clone was seen many times. Antigen: not known. The same CDR3 also results from other DNA sequences found in this sample. Germline lookup yields CDR1 LNHDA and CDR2 SQIVND (reference sequence). V dropped 3 bases and J dropped 8; count of bases not matched to a gene: 10. This CDR3 comprises 15 residues. This sequence was found in a female donor with papillary thyroid cancer or a benign thyroid nodule (not recorded which). Some clones in this sample may be carry-over from other donors' samples. The sample consisted of tumor tissue. The chain combines TRBV19 with TRBJ2-1; 7 bases match TRBD2. The CDR3 reads CASSILRAGRDEQFF. CDR3 sequence (DNA): TGTGCCAGTAGTATCCTGCGGGCGGGGAGGGATGAGCAGTTCTTC. The whole variable domain, filled in from reference TRBV19 and TRBJ2-1, reads DGGITQSPKYLFRKEGQNVTLSCEQNLNHDAMYWYRQDPGQGLRLIYYSQIVNDFQKGDIAEGYSVSREKKESFPLTVTSAQKNPTAFYLCASSILRAGRDEQFFGPGTRLTVL.